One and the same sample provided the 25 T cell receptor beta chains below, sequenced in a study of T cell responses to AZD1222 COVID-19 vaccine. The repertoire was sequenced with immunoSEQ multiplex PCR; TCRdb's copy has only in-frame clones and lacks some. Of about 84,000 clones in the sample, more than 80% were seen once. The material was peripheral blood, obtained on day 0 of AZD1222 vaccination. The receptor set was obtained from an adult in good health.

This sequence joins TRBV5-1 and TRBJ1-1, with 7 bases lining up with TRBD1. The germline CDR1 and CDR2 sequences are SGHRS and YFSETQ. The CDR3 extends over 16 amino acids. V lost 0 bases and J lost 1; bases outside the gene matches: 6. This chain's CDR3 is CASSLEGQLSNTEAFF. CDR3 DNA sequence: TGCGCCAGCAGCTTGGAGGGACAGCTATCGAACACTGAAGCTTTCTTT.

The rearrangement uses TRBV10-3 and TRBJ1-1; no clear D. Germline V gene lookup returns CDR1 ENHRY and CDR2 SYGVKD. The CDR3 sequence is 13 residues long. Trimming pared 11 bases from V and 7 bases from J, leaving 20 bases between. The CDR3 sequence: CAACSPVSFEAFF. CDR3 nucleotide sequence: TGTGCCGCGTGTTCGCCCGTTTCGTTTGAAGCTTTCTTT.

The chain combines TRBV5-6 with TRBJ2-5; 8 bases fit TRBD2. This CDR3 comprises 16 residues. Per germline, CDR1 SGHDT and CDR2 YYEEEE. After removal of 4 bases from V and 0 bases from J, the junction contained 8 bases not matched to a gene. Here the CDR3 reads CASSIETSANQETQYF. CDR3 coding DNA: TGTGCCAGCAGCATCGAGACTAGCGCTAACCAAGAGACCCAGTACTTC.

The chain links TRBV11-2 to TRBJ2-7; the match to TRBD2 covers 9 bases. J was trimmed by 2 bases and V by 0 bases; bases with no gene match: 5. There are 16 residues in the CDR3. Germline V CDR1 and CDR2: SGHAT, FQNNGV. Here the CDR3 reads CASSLEVAGDTYEQYF. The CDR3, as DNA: TGTGCCAGCAGCTTAGAAGTAGCGGGAGATACCTACGAGCAGTACTTC.

This CDR3 reads CAWETSKEQYF. The CDR3 coding sequence is TGTGCCTGGGAGACTAGCAAAGAGCAGTACTTC. The chain carries TRBV30 and TRBJ2-7, with 7 bases matching TRBD2. This CDR3 comprises 11 residues. The trim removed 5 bases at V and 7 bases at J, leaving 5 bases unmatched. CDR1 GTSNPN and CDR2 SVGIG come from the germline V gene (reference sequence).

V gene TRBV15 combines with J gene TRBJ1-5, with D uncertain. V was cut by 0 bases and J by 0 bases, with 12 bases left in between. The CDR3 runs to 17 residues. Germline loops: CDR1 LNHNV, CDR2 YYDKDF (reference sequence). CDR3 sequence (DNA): TGTGCCACCAGCAGAGATGTTCCGAGATATAGCAATCAGCCCCAGCATTTT. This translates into CATSRDVPRYSNQPQHF.

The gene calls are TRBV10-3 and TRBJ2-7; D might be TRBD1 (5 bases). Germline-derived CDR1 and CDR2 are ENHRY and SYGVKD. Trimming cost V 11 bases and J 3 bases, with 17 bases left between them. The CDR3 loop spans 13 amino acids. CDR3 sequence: CASTGGRDYEQYF. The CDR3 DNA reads TGTGCCTCAACGGGTGGCAGGGACTACGAGCAGTACTTC.

The CDR3 protein is CSVEKGSGRKTYNEQFF. The CDR3 nucleotides read TGCAGCGTTGAAAAGGGTAGCGGGAGAAAAACCTACAATGAGCAGTTCTTC. V is TRBV29-1 and J is TRBJ2-1, with 9 bases aligning to TRBD2. Trimming took 2 bases from V and 2 from J; bases not matched to a gene: 10. The CDR3 consists of 17 residues. The germline CDR1 and CDR2 sequences are SQVTM and ANQGSEA.

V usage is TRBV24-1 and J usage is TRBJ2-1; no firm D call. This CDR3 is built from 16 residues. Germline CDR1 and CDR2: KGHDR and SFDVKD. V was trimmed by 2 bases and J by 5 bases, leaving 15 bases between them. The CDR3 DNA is TGTGCCACCAGTGATTCCTTCTCAAGGAACGACAATGAGCAGTTCTTC. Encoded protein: CATSDSFSRNDNEQFF.

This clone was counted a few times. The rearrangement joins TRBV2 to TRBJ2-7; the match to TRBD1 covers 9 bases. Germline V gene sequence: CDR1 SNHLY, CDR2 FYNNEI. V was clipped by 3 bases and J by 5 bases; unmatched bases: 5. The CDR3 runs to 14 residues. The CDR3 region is CASSDRTGDNEQYF. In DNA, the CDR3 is TGTGCCAGCAGTGATCGGACAGGGGATAACGAGCAGTACTTC. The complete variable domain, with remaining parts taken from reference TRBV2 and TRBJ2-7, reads EPEVTQTPSHQVTQMGQEVILRCVPISNHLYFYWYRQILGQKVEFLVSFYNNEISEKSEIFDDQFSVERPDGSNFTLKIRSTKLEDSAMYFCASSDRTGDNEQYFGPGTRLTVT.

For the CDR3, the DNA is TGTGCCAGCAGTTACGGAGCGGGAGGAGGGGAGACCCAGTACTTC. Translated, it gives CASSYGAGGGETQYF. The chain has TRBV6-6 and TRBJ2-5, with 9 nucleotides matching TRBD2. Per germline, CDR1 MNHNY and CDR2 SVGAGI (reference sequence). The CDR3 contains 15 residues. V trimming: 2 bases; J trimming: 5 bases; junction bases outside the gene matches: 6.

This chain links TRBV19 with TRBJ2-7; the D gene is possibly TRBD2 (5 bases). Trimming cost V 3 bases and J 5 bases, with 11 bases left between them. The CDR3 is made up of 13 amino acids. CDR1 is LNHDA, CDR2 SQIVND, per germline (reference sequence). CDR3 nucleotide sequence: TGTGCCAGTAGTATCGAGAGAGGGAACGAGCAGTACTTC. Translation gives CASSIERGNEQYF.

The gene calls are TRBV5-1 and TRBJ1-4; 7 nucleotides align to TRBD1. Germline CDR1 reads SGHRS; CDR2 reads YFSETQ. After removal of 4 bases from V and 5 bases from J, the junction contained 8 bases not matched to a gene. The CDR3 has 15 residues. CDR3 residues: CASSRQGQGNEKLFF. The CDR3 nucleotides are TGCGCCAGCAGCCGACAGGGTCAGGGGAATGAAAAACTGTTTTTT.

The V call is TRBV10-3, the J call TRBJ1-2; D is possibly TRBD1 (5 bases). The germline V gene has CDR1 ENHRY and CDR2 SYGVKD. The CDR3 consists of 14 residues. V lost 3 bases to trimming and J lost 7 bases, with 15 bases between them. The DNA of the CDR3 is TGTGCCATCAGTGAAAGGAGGGGCGAGGCTGGCTACACCTTC. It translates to CAISERRGEAGYTF.

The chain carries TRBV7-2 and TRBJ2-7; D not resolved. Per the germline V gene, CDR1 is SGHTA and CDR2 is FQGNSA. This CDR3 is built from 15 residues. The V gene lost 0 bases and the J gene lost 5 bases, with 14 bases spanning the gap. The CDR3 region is CASSLAPTLGNEQYF. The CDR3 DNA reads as TGTGCCAGCAGCTTAGCCCCCACCCTAGGGAACGAGCAGTACTTC.

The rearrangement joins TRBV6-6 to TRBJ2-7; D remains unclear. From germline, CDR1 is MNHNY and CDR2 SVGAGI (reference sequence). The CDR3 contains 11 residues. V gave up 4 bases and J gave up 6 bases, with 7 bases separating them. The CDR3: CASSLGFEQYF. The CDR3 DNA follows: TGTGCCAGCAGTTTGGGTTTCGAGCAGTACTTC.

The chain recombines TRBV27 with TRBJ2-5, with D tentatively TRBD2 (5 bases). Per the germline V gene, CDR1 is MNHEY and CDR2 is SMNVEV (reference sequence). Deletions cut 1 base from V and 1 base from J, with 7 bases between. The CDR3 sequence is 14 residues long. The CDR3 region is CASSLLGSQETQYF. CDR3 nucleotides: TGTGCCAGCAGTTTATTGGGGAGCCAAGAGACCCAGTACTTC.

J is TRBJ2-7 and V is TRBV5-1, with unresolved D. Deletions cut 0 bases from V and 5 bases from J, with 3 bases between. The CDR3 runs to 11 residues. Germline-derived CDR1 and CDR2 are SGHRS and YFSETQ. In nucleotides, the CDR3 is TGCGCCAGCAGCTTGGAAAACGAGCAGTACTTC. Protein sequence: CASSLENEQYF.

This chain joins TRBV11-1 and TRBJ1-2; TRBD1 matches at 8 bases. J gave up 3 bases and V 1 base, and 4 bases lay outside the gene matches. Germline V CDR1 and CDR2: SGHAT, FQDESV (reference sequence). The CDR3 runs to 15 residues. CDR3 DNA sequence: TGTGCCAGCAGCTTAGGGGCGACAGGGGACTATGGCTACACCTTC. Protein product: CASSLGATGDYGYTF.

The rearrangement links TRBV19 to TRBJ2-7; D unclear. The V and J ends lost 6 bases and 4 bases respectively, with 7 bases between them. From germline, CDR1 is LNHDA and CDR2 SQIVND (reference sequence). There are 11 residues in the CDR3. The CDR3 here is CASRQDYEQYF. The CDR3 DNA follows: TGTGCCAGTAGGCAGGATTACGAGCAGTACTTC.

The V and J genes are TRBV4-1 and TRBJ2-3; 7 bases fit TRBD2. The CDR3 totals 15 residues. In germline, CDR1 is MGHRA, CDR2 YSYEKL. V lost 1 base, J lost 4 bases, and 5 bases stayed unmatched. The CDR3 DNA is TGCGCCAGCAGCCAAGCCGGGACTAACGCAGATACGCAGTATTTT. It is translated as CASSQAGTNADTQYF.

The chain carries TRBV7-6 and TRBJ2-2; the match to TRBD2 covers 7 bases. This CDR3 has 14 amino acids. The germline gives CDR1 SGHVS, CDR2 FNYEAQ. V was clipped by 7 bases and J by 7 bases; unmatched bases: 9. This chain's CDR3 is CASTPRGGSGELFF. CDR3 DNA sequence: TGTGCCAGCACCCCTCGGGGCGGGAGCGGGGAGCTGTTTTTT.

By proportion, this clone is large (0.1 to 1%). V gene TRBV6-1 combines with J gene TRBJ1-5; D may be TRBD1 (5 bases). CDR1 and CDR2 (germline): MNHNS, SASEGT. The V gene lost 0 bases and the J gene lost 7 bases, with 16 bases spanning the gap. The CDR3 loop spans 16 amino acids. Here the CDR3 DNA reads TGTGCCAGCAGTGAAGCGGAGGGGAGTGGGGAGCAGCCCCAGCATTTT. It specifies CASSEAEGSGEQPQHF.

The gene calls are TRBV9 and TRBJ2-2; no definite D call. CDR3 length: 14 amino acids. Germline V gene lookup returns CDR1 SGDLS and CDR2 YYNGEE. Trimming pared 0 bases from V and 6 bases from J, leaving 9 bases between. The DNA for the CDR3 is TGTGCCAGCAGCGTAGCTGAGAAGTCCGGGGAGCTGTTTTTT. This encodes CASSVAEKSGELFF.

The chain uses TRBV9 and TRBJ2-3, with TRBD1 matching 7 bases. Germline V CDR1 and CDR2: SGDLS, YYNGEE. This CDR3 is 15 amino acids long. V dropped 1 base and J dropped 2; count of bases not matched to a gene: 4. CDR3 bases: TGTGCCAGCAGCGTAACCACAGGGGTCACAGATACGCAGTATTTT. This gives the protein CASSVTTGVTDTQYF.